Presented here are 21 T cell receptor beta chains from one specimen sequenced in a study of blood T cell repertoires in COVID-19. Libraries were prepared by immunoSEQ multiplex PCR; TCRdb keeps only in-frame clonotypes and omits some of them. The sample consists of around 300,000 clones, approximately 89% of them appearing once. The sample was PBMCs or T cells enriched from blood (not recorded which). The origin of the receptors is a woman in her twenties or thirties who had recovered from COVID-19.

The chain carries TRBV19 and TRBJ2-3; maybe TRBD1 (6 bases). CDR3 size: 14 residues. The V end was cut by 3 bases, the J end by 4 bases, with 11 bases between. CDR1 and CDR2 (germline): LNHDA, SQIVND (reference sequence). The CDR3 reads CASSIRKGADTQYF. DNA of the CDR3: TGTGCCAGTAGTATTAGGAAGGGGGCAGATACGCAGTATTTT.

V is TRBV6-5 and J is TRBJ1-3; no clear D. V was clipped by 2 bases and J by 2 bases, with 7 bases between them. Germline V gene data show CDR1 as MNHEY and CDR2 as SVGAGI. This CDR3 contains 14 residues. The CDR3: CASSYGTAGNTIYF. CDR3 DNA: TGTGCCAGCAGTTACGGAACAGCTGGAAACACCATATATTTT.

In this sample, this clone turned up a few times. V and J are TRBV7-9 and TRBJ1-1; D gene ambiguous. V lost 7 bases, J lost 1 base, and 10 bases lay in between. In germline, CDR1 is SEHNR, CDR2 FQNEAQ (reference sequence). The CDR3 sequence is 13 residues long. The DNA of the CDR3 is TGTGCCAGCATCAGACAATCGAACACTGAAGCTTTCTTT. Amino acids: CASIRQSNTEAFF.

This CDR3 reads CASSRVEAANEKLFF. The CDR3 bases are TGTGCCAGCAGCCGTGTTGAGGCGGCTAATGAAAAACTGTTTTTT. V gene TRBV28 combines with J gene TRBJ1-4; D is ambiguous. Trimming left V 6 bases short and J 3 bases short, with 14 bases between. The CDR3 runs to 15 residues. The V gene's germline CDR1 is MDHEN and CDR2 SYDVKM.

This chain connects TRBV6-5 to TRBJ2-7, with a weak D call TRBD2 (5 bases). The CDR3 totals 16 residues. The V gene's germline CDR1 is MNHEY and CDR2 SVGAGI. V lost 0 bases to trimming and J lost 5 bases, with 17 bases between them. The DNA for the CDR3 is TGTGCCAGCAGTTACTCGGTTGGCACCGCGGGCCACGAGCAGTACTTC. Protein product: CASSYSVGTAGHEQYF.

This chain joins TRBV12-5 and TRBJ1-1; no clear D. The V gene's germline CDR1 is LGHNT and CDR2 FRNRAP. Trimming removed 5 bases from V and 1 base from J, with 11 bases in between. CDR3 length equals 14 residues. CDR3 amino acids: CASGPGTPNTEAFF. In nucleotides, the CDR3 is TGTGCTAGTGGTCCAGGAACGCCGAACACTGAAGCTTTCTTT.

The V call is TRBV28, the J call TRBJ2-2; D perhaps matches TRBD2 (6 bases). Germline V CDR1 and CDR2: MDHEN, SYDVKM. V lost 4 bases to trimming and J lost 0 bases, with 21 bases between them. CDR3 length: 19 amino acids. The CDR3 bases are TGTGCCAGCAGTTCAATAGCGGACCCCGTGTGGGCGAACACCGGGGAGCTGTTTTTT. It codes for CASSSIADPVWANTGELFF.

This chain connects TRBV6-5 to TRBJ1-4; D gene ambiguous. The germline V and J ends were trimmed by 6 bases and 5 bases, with 16 bases remaining between them. Per the germline V gene, CDR1 is MNHEY and CDR2 is SVGAGI. The length of the CDR3 is 15 residues. In nucleotides, the CDR3 is TGTGCCAGCAGGGTCAGAAACGGGGAAAATGAAAAACTGTTTTTT. Translated, it gives CASRVRNGENEKLFF.

The chain couples TRBV6-4 to TRBJ1-6; 11 bases match TRBD1. V dropped 6 bases and J dropped 8; count of bases not matched to a gene: 0. The CDR3 consists of 13 residues. Germline CDR1 is MRHNA and CDR2 is SNTAGT. The CDR3 sequence is CASRGQGDSPLHF. In nucleotides, the CDR3 is TGTGCCAGCAGGGGACAGGGGGATTCACCCCTCCACTTT.

The chain has TRBV27 and TRBJ1-1; weak D call: TRBD1 (5 bases). This CDR3 spans 15 amino acids. Trimming pared 1 base from V and 1 base from J, leaving 10 bases between. From germline, CDR1 is MNHEY and CDR2 SMNVEV (reference sequence). The CDR3 sequence: CASSLFQGWNTEAFF. The CDR3 DNA follows: TGTGCCAGCAGTTTATTTCAGGGTTGGAACACTGAAGCTTTCTTT.

The genes are TRBV4-1 and TRBJ2-7; D might be TRBD1 (5 bases). The V gene's germline CDR1 is MGHRA and CDR2 YSYEKL. The CDR3 runs to 17 residues. The V end was cut by 4 bases, the J end by 5 bases, with 24 bases between. CDR3 loop: CASSPTLTAGLYNEQYF. The CDR3 coding sequence is TGCGCCAGCAGCCCCACGTTGACGGCAGGGCTCTACAACGAGCAGTACTTC.

This clone was picked up a small number of times. The V and J genes are TRBV6-2 or TRBV6-3 and TRBJ2-7, with TRBD2 as a possible D gene (6 bases). Germline CDR1 reads MNHEY; CDR2 reads SVGEGT. The CDR3 is made up of 14 amino acids. Trimming shortened V by 7 bases and J by 0 bases, and 13 bases separated the two germline ends. CDR3 coding DNA: TGTGCCAGCAACCCGGAGGGCCGCTCCTACGAGCAGTACTTC. Protein: CASNPEGRSYEQYF.

The CDR3: CASSQDLNRVTDTQYF. As DNA, the CDR3 is TGTGCCAGCAGCCAAGATCTTAACAGGGTCACAGATACGCAGTATTTT. The V call is TRBV3-1 (or the pseudogene TRBV3-2), the J call TRBJ2-3; a possible D gene is TRBD1 (6 bases). Germline V gene sequence: CDR1 LGHDT, CDR2 YNNKEL (reference sequence). V dropped 0 bases and J dropped 2 bases, with 12 bases sitting between them. The CDR3 is 16 amino acids.

This chain connects TRBV29-1 to TRBJ1-1; tentatively, D is TRBD1 (6 bases). CDR3 length: 13 residues. Trimming cost V 7 bases and J 2 bases, with 14 bases left between them. CDR1 and CDR2 (germline): SQVTM, ANQGSEA. CDR3: CSAGLGANTEAFF. The CDR3 nucleotides read TGCAGCGCCGGTCTGGGGGCTAACACTGAAGCTTTCTTT.

The J gene is TRBJ2-1, the V gene TRBV7-2, with 13 positions matching TRBD2. V was pared by 3 bases and J by 7 bases, with 9 bases of the junction left unmatched. The CDR3 runs 17 residues. The germline V gene has CDR1 SGHTA and CDR2 FQGNSA. CDR3 sequence reads: CASSFQGRTSGRNEQFF. CDR3 sequence (DNA): TGTGCCAGCAGCTTTCAGGGACGGACTAGCGGGAGAAATGAGCAGTTCTTC. Supplemented by reference TRBV7-2 and TRBJ2-1, the full variable domain reads GAGVSQSPSNKVTEKGKDVELRCDPISGHTALYWYRQSLGQGLEFLIYFQGNSAPDKSGLPSDRFSAERTGGSVSTLTIQRTQQEDSAVYLCASSFQGRTSGRNEQFFGPGTRLTVL.

The V and J genes are TRBV6-5 and TRBJ2-7; TRBD2 agrees at 9 bases. CDR1 is MNHEY and CDR2 is SVGAGI in the germline V gene. V was clipped by 0 bases and J by 4 bases; unmatched bases: 7. The CDR3 runs to 16 residues. This CDR3 is CASSYSKGTSTYEQYF. The CDR3 coding sequence is TGTGCCAGCAGTTACTCGAAAGGGACTAGCACTTACGAGCAGTACTTC.

The V and J genes are TRBV9 and TRBJ2-2; D possibly corresponds to TRBD2 (6 bases). V lost 0 bases and J 1 base, leaving 13 bases between the germline ends. There are 17 residues in the CDR3. Germline CDR1 and CDR2: SGDLS and YYNGEE. As DNA, the CDR3 is TGTGCCAGCAGCGTAGGGTCTATGCGGGAGAACACCGGGGAGCTGTTTTTT. Amino acid sequence: CASSVGSMRENTGELFF. Using reference TRBV9 and TRBJ2-2 for the parts outside the CDR3, the full variable domain is DSGVTQTPKHLITATGQRVTLRCSPRSGDLSVYWYQQSLDQGLQFLIQYYNGEERAKGNILERFSAQQFPDLHSELNLSSLELGDSALYFCASSVGSMRENTGELFFGEGSRLTVL.

The chain couples TRBV4-1 to TRBJ1-2; D possibly corresponds to TRBD1 (5 bases). Trimming shortened V by 0 bases and J by 7 bases, and 21 bases separated the two germline ends. CDR3 length: 17 amino acids. Germline assignment: CDR1 MGHRA and CDR2 YSYEKL. CDR3 region: CASSQDFGGSGRRGYTF. The CDR3 DNA reads TGCGCCAGCAGCCAAGATTTCGGGGGAAGTGGTAGACGTGGCTACACCTTC.

The chain combines TRBV12-3 or TRBV12-4 with TRBJ2-7; maybe TRBD2 (6 bases). The CDR3 spans 12 residues. The V end was cut by 3 bases, the J end by 6 bases, with 9 bases between. The CDR3 loop reads CASSLEGPEQYF. DNA of the CDR3: TGTGCCAGCAGTTTGGAGGGGCCCGAGCAGTACTTC.

The chain carries TRBV5-1 and TRBJ2-7; the D gene is possibly TRBD2 (6 bases). Germline V gene data show CDR1 as SGHRS and CDR2 as YFSETQ. The CDR3 sequence is 14 residues long. The V end was cut by 2 bases, the J end by 4 bases, with 13 bases between. CDR3 in amino acids: CASSFDTAGYEQYF. The CDR3 DNA is TGCGCCAGCAGCTTCGATACGGCGGGGTACGAGCAGTACTTC.

The V gene is TRBV12-3 or TRBV12-4, the J gene TRBJ2-1, with D possibly being TRBD1 (5 bases). The CDR3 spans 13 residues. The V end lost 3 bases, the J end lost 10 bases, and 13 bases lay between the germline ends. The CDR3: CASSLGPSTEQFF. DNA of the CDR3: TGTGCCAGCAGTTTGGGGCCCTCGACCGAGCAGTTCTTC.